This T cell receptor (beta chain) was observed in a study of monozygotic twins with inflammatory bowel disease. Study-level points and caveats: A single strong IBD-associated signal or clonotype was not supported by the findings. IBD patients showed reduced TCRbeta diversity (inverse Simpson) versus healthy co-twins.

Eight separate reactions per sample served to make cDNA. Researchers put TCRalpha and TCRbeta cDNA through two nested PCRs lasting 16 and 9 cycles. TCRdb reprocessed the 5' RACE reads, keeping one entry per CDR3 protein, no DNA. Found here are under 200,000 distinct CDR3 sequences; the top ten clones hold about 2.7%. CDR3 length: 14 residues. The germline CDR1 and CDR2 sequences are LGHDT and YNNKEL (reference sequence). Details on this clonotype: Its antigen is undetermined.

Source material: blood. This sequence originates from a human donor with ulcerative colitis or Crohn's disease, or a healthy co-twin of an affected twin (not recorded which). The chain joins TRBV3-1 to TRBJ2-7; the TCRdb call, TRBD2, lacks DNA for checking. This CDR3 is CASSPDGGAYEQYF.